This is a list of T cell receptor beta chains from one sample in a study of neurological immune-mediated disorders. TCRdb processed the 5' RACE reads anew with MiXCR; each CDR3 protein has one entry. The table lists 20,000 or so distinct CDR3 sequences, 6% to 8.5% of them singletons. Material: CD8+ T cells from blood. The source of these receptors is a woman aged 30 to 39 with HTLV-1-associated myelopathy (HAM/TSP). Each CDR3 is given with its conserved first and last residue. A D gene is named only where the DNA matches it firmly. Clone size is not always given. Where it is, it says once, few, many or a class for expanded clones.

J,V,size,D,CDR3,DNA
TRBJ1-1,TRBV10-2,medium-sized,NA,CASRGGEGQVTEAFF,TGCGCCAGCAGGGGAGGAGAGGGTCAGGTCACTGAAGCTTTCTTT
TRBJ2-1,TRBV6-4,many,NA,CASSDLDSGEQFF,TGTGCCAGCAGTGACTTAGACAGCGGGGAGCAGTTCTTC
TRBJ2-3,TRBV12-3/TRBV12-4,NA,NA,CASSLGLSTDTQYF,TGTGCCAGCAGTTTAGGTTTGAGCACAGATACGCAGTATTTT
TRBJ2-3,TRBV11-2,many,TRBD2,CASSLVAAGVTDTQYF,TGTGCCAGCAGCTTAGTCGCAGCGGGGGTCACAGATACGCAGTATTTT
TRBJ2-6,TRBV9,many,NA,CASSAPAGANVLTF,TGTGCCAGCAGCGCCCCAGCGGGGGCCAACGTCCTGACTTTC
TRBJ2-1,TRBV29-1,many,NA,CSYLPASVYNEQFF,TGCAGCTACCTCCCGGCTAGCGTTTACAATGAGCAGTTCTTC
TRBJ1-6,TRBV30,few,TRBD1,CAWSRGQGGSPLHF,TGTGCCTGGAGTCGGGGACAGGGCGGTTCACCCCTCCACTTT
TRBJ2-1,TRBV27,many,NA,CASTGGGIPYNEQFF,TGTGCCAGCACCGGAGGGGGGATCCCCTACAATGAGCAGTTCTTC
TRBJ1-3,TRBV20-1,many,TRBD1,CSASRDSDNSGNTIYF,TGCAGTGCCTCAAGGGACAGTGATAACTCTGGAAACACCATATATTTT
TRBJ2-1,TRBV30,once,TRBD2,CAWSAGGPYNEQFF,TGTGCCTGGAGTGCGGGGGGTCCCTACAATGAGCAGTTCTTC
TRBJ1-1,TRBV12-3/TRBV12-4,NA,NA,CASSRPSGADTEAFF,TGTGCCAGCAGTCGGCCATCCGGGGCGGACACTGAAGCTTTTTTT
TRBJ1-1,TRBV7-8,NA,NA,CASSLWQNHKAFF,TGTGCCAGCAGCTTATGGCAAAACCATAAAGCTTTCTTT